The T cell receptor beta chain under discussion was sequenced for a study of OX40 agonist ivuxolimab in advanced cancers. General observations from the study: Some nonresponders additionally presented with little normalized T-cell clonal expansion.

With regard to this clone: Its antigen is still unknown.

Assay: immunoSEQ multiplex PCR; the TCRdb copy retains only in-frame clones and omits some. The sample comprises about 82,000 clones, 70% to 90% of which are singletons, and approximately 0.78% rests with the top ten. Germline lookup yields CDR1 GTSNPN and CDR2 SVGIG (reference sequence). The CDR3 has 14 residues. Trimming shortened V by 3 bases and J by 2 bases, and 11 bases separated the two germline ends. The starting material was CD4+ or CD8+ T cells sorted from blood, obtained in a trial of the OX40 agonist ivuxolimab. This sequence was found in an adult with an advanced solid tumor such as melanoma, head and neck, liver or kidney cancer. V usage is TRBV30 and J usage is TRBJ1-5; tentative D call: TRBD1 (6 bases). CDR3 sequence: CAWSRDNGNQPQHF. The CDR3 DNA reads TGTGCCTGGAGCCGGGACAACGGCAATCAGCCCCAGCATTTT.